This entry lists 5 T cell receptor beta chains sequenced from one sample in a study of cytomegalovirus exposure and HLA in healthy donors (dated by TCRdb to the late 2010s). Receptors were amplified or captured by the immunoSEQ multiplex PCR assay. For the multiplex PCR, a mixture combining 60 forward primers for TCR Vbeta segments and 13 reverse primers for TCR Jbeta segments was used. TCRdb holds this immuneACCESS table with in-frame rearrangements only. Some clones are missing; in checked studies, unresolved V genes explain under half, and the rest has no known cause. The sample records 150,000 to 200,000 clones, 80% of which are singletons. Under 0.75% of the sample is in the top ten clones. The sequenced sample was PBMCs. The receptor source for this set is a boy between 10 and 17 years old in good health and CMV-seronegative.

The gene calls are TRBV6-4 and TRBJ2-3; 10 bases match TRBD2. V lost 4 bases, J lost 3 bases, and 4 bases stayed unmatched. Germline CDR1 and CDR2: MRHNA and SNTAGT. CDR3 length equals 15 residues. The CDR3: CASSAETSGTDTQYF. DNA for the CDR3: TGTGCCAGCAGTGCCGAGACTAGCGGGACAGATACGCAGTATTTT.

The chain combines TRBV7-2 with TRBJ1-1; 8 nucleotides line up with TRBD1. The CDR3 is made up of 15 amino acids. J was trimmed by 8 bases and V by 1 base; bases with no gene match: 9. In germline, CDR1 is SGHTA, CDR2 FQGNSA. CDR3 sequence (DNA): TGTGCCAGCAGCTTAGGCACAGGGGGGTCTTGGGAAGCTTTCTTT. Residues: CASSLGTGGSWEAFF.

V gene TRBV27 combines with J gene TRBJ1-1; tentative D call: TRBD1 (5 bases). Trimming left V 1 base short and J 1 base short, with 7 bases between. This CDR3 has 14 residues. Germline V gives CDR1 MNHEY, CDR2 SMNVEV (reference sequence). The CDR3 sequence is CASSLFDRNTEAFF. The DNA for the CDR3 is TGTGCCAGCAGTTTATTTGACAGGAACACTGAAGCTTTCTTT.

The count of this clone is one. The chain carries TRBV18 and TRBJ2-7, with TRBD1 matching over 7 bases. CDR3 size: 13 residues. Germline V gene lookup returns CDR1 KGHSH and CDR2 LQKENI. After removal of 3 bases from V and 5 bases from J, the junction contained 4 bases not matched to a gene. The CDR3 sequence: CASSPTGTDEQYF. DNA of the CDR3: TGTGCCAGCTCACCTACCGGGACAGACGAGCAGTACTTC. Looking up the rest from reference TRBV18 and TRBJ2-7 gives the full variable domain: NAGVMQNPRHLVRRRGQEARLRCSPMKGHSHVYWYRQLPEEGLKFMVYLQKENIIDESGMPKERFSAEFPKEGPSILRIQQVVRGDSAAYFCASSPTGTDEQYFGPGTRLTVT.

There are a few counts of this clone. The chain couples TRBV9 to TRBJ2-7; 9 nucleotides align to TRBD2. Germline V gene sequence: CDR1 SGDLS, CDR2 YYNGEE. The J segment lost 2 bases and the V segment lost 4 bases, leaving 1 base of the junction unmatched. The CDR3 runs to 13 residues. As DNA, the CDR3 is TGTGCCAGCAGCCGCGGGGGGGCCTACGAGCAGTACTTC. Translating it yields CASSRGGAYEQYF.